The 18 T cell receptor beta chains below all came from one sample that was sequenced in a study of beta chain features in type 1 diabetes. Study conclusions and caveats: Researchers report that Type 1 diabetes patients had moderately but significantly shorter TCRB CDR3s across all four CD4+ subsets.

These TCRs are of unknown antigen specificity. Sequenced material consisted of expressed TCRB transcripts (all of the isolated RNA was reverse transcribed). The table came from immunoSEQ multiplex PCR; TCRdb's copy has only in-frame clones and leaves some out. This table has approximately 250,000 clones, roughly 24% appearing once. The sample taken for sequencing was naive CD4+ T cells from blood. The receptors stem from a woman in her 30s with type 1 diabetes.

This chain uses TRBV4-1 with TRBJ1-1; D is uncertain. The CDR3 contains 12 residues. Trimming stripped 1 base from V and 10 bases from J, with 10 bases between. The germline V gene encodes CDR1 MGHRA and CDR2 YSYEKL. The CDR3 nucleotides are TGCGCCAGCAGCCAAGCGGGGAAAGGAGCTTTCTTT. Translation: CASSQAGKGAFF.

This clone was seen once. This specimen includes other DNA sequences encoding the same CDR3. The chain's CDR3 is CASSSDRDTEAFF. The CDR3 nucleotides are TGTGCCAGCAGCTCTGACCGGGACACTGAAGCTTTCTTT. V and J are TRBV5-4 and TRBJ1-1; D unclear. V gave up 3 bases and J gave up 3 bases, with 9 bases separating them. This CDR3 comprises 13 residues. Germline CDR1 is SGHNT and CDR2 is YYREEE (reference sequence).

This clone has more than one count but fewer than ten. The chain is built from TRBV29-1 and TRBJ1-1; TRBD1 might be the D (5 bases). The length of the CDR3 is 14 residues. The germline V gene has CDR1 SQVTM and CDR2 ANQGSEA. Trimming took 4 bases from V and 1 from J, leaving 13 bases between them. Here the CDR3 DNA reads TGCAGCGTTGGAGGTGGGACTGCGAACACTGAAGCTTTCTTT. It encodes CSVGGGTANTEAFF.

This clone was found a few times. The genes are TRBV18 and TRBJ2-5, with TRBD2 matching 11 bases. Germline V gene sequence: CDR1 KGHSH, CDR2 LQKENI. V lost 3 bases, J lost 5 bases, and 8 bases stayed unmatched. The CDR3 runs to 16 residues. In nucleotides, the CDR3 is TGTGCCAGCTCACCGCGTAGCGGGAGGGCCGATGAGACCCAGTACTTC. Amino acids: CASSPRSGRADETQYF.

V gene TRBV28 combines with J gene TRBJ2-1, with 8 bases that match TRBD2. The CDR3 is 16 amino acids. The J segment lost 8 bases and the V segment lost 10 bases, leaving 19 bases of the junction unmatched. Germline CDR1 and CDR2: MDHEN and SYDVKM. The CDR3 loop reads CATLVPGTRRSHEQFF. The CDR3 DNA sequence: TGTGCCACCCTAGTCCCCGGGACTAGGAGATCCCATGAGCAGTTCTTC. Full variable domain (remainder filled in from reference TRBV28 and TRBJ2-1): DVKVTQSSRYLVKRTGEKVFLECVQDMDHENMFWYRQDPGLGLRLIYFSYDVKMKEKGDIPEGYSVSREKKERFSLILESASTNQTSMYLCATLVPGTRRSHEQFFGPGTRLTVL.

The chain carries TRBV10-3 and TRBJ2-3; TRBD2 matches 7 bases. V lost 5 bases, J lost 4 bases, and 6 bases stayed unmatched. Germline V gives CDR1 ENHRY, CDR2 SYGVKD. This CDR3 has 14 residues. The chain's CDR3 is CAISLREYPDTQYF. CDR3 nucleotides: TGTGCCATCAGTCTGCGGGAGTACCCAGATACGCAGTATTTT.

The DNA of the CDR3 is TGCGCCAGCAGCCAAGTGGTGGGCATCTCTGGAAACACCATATATTTT. Its translation is CASSQVVGISGNTIYF. V is TRBV4-1 and J is TRBJ1-3; D not certain. CDR3 length equals 16 residues. CDR1 is MGHRA, CDR2 YSYEKL, per germline. V lost 1 base, J lost 0 bases, and 10 bases lay in between.

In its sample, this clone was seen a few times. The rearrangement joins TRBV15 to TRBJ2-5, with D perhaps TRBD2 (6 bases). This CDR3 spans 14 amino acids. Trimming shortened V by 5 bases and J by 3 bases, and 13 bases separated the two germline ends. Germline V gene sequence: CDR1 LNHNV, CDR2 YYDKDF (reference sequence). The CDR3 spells CATSGGAFKETQYF. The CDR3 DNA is TGTGCCACCAGCGGCGGGGCATTTAAAGAGACCCAGTACTTC.

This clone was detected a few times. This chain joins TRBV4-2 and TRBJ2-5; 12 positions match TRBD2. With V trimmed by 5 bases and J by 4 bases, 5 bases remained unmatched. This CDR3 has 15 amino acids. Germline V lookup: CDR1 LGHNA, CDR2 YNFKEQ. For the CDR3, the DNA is TGTGCCAGCAGCAGTCCGGGACTAGCGGGAGAGACCCAGTACTTC. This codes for CASSSPGLAGETQYF.

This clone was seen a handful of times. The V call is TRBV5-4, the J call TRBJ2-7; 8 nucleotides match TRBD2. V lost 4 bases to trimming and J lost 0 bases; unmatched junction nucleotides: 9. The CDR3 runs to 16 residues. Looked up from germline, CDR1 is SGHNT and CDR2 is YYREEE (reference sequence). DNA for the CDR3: TGTGCCAGCAGCCCAGATATGAGCGGGAGCTCCTACGAGCAGTACTTC. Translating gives CASSPDMSGSSYEQYF.

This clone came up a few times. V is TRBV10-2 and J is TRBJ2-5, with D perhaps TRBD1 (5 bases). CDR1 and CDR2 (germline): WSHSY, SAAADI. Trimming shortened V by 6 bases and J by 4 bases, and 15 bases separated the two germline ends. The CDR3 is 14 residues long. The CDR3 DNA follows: TGCGCCAGCAGGTATCAGGGTACGGGAGAGACCCAGTACTTC. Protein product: CASRYQGTGETQYF.

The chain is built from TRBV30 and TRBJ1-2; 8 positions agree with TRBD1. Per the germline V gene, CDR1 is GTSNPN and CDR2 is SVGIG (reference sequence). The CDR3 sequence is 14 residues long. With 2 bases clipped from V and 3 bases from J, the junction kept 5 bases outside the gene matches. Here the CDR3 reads CAWSQAGGDYGYTF. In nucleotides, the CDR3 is TGTGCCTGGAGTCAGGCAGGGGGCGACTATGGCTACACCTTC.

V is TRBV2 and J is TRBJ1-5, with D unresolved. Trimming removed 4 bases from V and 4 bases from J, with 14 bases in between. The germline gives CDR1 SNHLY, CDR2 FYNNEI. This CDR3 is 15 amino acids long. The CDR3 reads CASSGEAGFNQPQHF. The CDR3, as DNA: TGTGCCAGCAGTGGAGAGGCCGGGTTTAATCAGCCCCAGCATTTT.

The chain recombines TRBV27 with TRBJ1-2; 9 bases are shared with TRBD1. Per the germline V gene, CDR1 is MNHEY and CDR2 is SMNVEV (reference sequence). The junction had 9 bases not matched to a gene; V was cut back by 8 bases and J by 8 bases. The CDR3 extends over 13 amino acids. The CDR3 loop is CASRGQGKGGYTF. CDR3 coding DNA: TGTGCCAGCCGAGGACAGGGGAAGGGCGGCTACACCTTC.

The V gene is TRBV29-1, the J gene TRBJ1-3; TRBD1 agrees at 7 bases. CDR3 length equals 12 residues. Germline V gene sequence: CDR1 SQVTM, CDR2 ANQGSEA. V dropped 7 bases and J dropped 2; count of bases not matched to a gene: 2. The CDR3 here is CSAQGAGNTIYF. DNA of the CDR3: TGCAGCGCCCAGGGGGCTGGAAACACCATATATTTT.

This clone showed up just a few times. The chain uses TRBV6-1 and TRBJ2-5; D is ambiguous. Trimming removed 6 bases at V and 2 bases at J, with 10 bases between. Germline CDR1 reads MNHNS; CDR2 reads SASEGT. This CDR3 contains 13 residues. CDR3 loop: CASRSLPQETQYF. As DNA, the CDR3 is TGTGCCAGCAGGTCCCTACCTCAAGAGACCCAGTACTTC.

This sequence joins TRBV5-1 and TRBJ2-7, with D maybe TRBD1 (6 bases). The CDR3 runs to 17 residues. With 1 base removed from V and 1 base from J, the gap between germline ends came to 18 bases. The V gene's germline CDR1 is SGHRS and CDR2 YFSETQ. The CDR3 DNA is TGCGCCAGCAGCTTGCGTTCATTGGGGGCTGGATCCTACGAGCAGTACTTC. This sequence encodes CASSLRSLGAGSYEQYF.

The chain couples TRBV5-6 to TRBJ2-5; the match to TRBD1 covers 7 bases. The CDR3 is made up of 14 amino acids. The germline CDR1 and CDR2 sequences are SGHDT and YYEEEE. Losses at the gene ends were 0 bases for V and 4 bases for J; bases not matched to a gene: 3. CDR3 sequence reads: CASSLASGGETQYF. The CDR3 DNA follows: TGTGCCAGCAGCTTGGCTTCAGGGGGAGAGACCCAGTACTTC. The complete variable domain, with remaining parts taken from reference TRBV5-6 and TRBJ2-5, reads DAGVTQSPTHLIKTRGQQVTLRCSPKSGHDTVSWYQQALGQGPQFIFQYYEEEERQRGNFPDRFSGHQFPNYSSELNVNALLLGDSALYLCASSLASGGETQYFGPGTRLLVL.